This T cell receptor beta chain appears in the sequencing data of a study of T-cell reconstitution after alpha-beta-depleted transplantation in children (TCRdb year 2016). For the study in its entirety: Using TCR repertoire profiling, the study followed T-cell immune reconstitution in a quantitative way in children after TCRalphabeta/CD19-depleted allogeneic hematopoietic cell transplantation.

Turning to this clonotype: This clone's antigen is unknown. Within one base of it there is no much larger clone, and no base qualities were kept.

CDR1 and CDR2, per the germline V gene, are SGHRS and YFSETQ. Counted from cysteine to phenylalanine, this CDR3 has 16 amino acids. Just the 48-base CDR3 DNA is kept, in frame starting at base 1. V and J lose 0 bases and 0 bases, and a span of 10 bases separates them. Libraries were built with PCR. Sequenced on an Illumina HiSeq 2500. Molecular barcoding was employed in the preparation of TCR libraries, with unique molecular identifiers being used to normalize TCRbeta repertoire quantification. TCRdb cleaned the public reads at Q25 with fastp, built clones with MiXCR and kept in-frame beta chains. Entries are consolidated by CDR3 protein sequence, retaining the most common genes and DNA. The sample table lists 350,000 to 400,000 distinct CDR3 sequences, around 21% of them with a count of one. Of the sample, about 3.8% falls within the top ten clones.

This receptor chain uses TRBV5-1 and TRBJ2-1; perhaps TRBD1 is the D gene, with 6 bases matching. The specimen comprised PBMCs from the stem cell graft donor, sampled from the stem cell graft. This clonotype originated in a human donor who donated a stem cell graft to a child with acute myeloid leukemia. The DNA reads TGCGCCAGCAGCTTGGGGACAGCGAGCTCCTACAATGAGCAGTTCTTC. Its protein reads: CASSLGTASSYNEQFF.